This TCR beta chain was captured by sequencing in a study of T cells after yellow fever vaccination. CDR3 length equals 14 residues. Trimming cost V 3 bases and J 2 bases, with 9 bases left between them. The V gene's germline CDR1 is SGHTA and CDR2 FQGTGA. TCRdb analysed the 5' RACE reads with MiXCR anew, one entry per CDR3 protein. The table shows about 340,000 distinct CDR3 sequences, with roughly an eighth occurring only once. In regard to this clonotype: Its specificity is unknown.

Study-level findings and limits: The presence of abundant clonotypes contaminating from the bulk population was possible in FACS-sorted repertoires.

This chain connects TRBV7-3 to TRBJ2-3; possibly TRBD2 for D (5 bases). Source: CD4+ T cells sorted from PBMCs, taken 15 days after the yellow fever booster vaccination. The TCR was taken from a man younger than 35 who received the YFV17D yellow fever vaccine. The CDR3 nucleotides read TGTGCCAGCAGCTTGTGGGAGAACACAGATACGCAGTATTTT. The encoded protein is CASSLWENTDTQYF. The full variable domain, rest sourced from reference TRBV7-3 and TRBJ2-3, is GAGVSQTPSNKVTEKGKYVELRCDPISGHTALYWYRQSLGQGPEFLIYFQGTGAADDSGLPNDRFFAVRPEGSVSTLKIQRTERGDSAVYLCASSLWENTDTQYFGPGTRLTVL.